The 30 T cell receptor beta chains below all came from one sample that was sequenced in a study of Ad26.COV2.S vaccination and SARS-CoV-2 variants. Treatment specified: approximately 18 received Ad26.COV2.S at low or high dose, single or two shots; 5 received placebo; per-sample allocation not given. After the first vaccine or placebo injection, samples were drawn on day 63. Only in-frame clones appear in the TCRdb table, and some are missing; sequencing was by immunoSEQ multiplex PCR. This sample has roughly 680,000 clones, with roughly 90% found just once. The sequenced sample was peripheral blood, obtained in a trial of Ad26.COV2.S vaccine versus placebo. The receptors were gathered from a person between 18 and 65 years old who received the Ad26.COV2.S COVID-19 vaccine or a placebo.

Written as DNA, the CDR3 is TGTGCCAGTAGCTGGGATCCAAGCACAGATACGCAGTATTTT. Translating it yields CASSWDPSTDTQYF. The gene calls are TRBV19 and TRBJ2-3, with D unresolved. CDR1 and CDR2 from the germline V gene are LNHDA and SQIVND (reference sequence). This CDR3 is 14 amino acids long. V lost 6 bases to trimming and J lost 0 bases, with 10 bases between them.

The V and J genes are TRBV6-5 and TRBJ1-3; the D is unclear. CDR1 is MNHEY and CDR2 is SVGAGI in the germline V gene. This CDR3 spans 15 amino acids. With 6 bases removed from V and 6 bases from J, the gap between germline ends came to 18 bases. The CDR3 protein is CASRVSLTLENTIYF. The CDR3 nucleotides read TGTGCCAGCAGGGTTTCCCTCACGCTAGAAAACACCATATATTTT.

The rearrangement links TRBV21-1 to TRBJ2-5; TRBD1 is the table's D call, not checked against the DNA. TRBV21-1 corresponds to a pseudogene. CDR3 length equals 15 residues. The CDR3 coding sequence is TGTGCCAGCAGCAAAGAAAGGGGGACGTGGGAGACCCAGTACTTC. Protein: CASSKERGTWETQYF.

The J gene is TRBJ2-1, the V gene TRBV5-1; 12 bases are shared with TRBD2. There are 15 residues in the CDR3. From germline, CDR1 is SGHRS and CDR2 YFSETQ. V gave up 4 bases and J gave up 8 bases; unmatched junction bases: 7. DNA of the CDR3: TGCGCCAGCAGCCAAACTAGCGGGGGGCTCCATGAGCAGTTCTTC. Protein: CASSQTSGGLHEQFF.

V gene TRBV18 combines with J gene TRBJ2-7; 10 bases are a match to TRBD1. This CDR3 region has 15 residues. The junction had 7 bases not matched to a gene; V was cut back by 6 bases and J by 2 bases. The germline V gene encodes CDR1 KGHSH and CDR2 LQKENI. The CDR3 spells CASSQTGTGAYEQYF. In DNA form, the CDR3 reads TGTGCCAGCTCGCAAACCGGGACAGGGGCCTACGAGCAGTACTTC.

The chain combines TRBV27 with TRBJ2-1; 16 bases fit TRBD2. Germline CDR1 MNHEY, CDR2 SMNVEV (reference sequence). The CDR3 covers 19 residues. Trimming removed 6 bases from V and 0 bases from J; junction bases left unmatched: 8. The CDR3 loop is CASRPGTSGRGGSYNEQFF. CDR3 DNA: TGTGCCAGCAGACCCGGGACTAGCGGGAGGGGGGGCTCCTACAATGAGCAGTTCTTC.

This chain joins TRBV10-3 and TRBJ1-2; D is undetermined. Germline V CDR1 and CDR2: ENHRY, SYGVKD. Trimming left V 6 bases short and J 3 bases short, with 11 bases between. This CDR3 is built from 13 residues. CDR3 residues: CAISKGADYGYTF. For the CDR3, the DNA is TGTGCCATCAGCAAGGGAGCGGACTATGGCTACACCTTC.

The chain employs TRBV2 and TRBJ2-1, with 12 bases lining up with TRBD2. Germline assignment: CDR1 SNHLY and CDR2 FYNNEI. The CDR3 is 16 amino acids. V was pared by 3 bases and J by 7 bases, with 7 bases of the junction left unmatched. The CDR3 reads CASSEVRLAGVNEQFF. Here the CDR3 DNA reads TGTGCCAGCAGTGAGGTACGACTAGCGGGAGTTAATGAGCAGTTCTTC.

This clone was observed once. The V call is TRBV29-1, the J call TRBJ1-1; no definite D call. Germline CDR1 and CDR2: SQVTM and ANQGSEA. CDR3 length: 12 amino acids. Trimming removed 2 bases from V and 2 bases from J, with 6 bases in between. The CDR3 nucleotides read TGCAGCGTTGAAAGGGCCAACACTGAAGCTTTCTTT. It is translated as CSVERANTEAFF.

This sequence joins TRBV30 and TRBJ2-7; TRBD2 matches 10 bases. This CDR3 contains 14 residues. The V and J ends lost 2 bases and 7 bases, in that order; junction bases with no gene match: 8. Germline V lookup: CDR1 GTSNPN, CDR2 SVGIG (reference sequence). CDR3 sequence (DNA): TGTGCCTGGAGTCCATGGGCTAGCGGGAGTGAGCAGTACTTC. Protein: CAWSPWASGSEQYF.

V and J are TRBV19 and TRBJ1-1; weak D call: TRBD1 (5 bases). V lost 11 bases to trimming and J lost 1 base, with 11 bases between them. The germline CDR1 and CDR2 sequences are LNHDA and SQIVND (reference sequence). This CDR3 has 12 residues. The CDR3 DNA is TGTGCCTGCCAGGGATGGAACACTGAAGCTTTCTTT. The encoded protein is CACQGWNTEAFF.

This clone occurred once. The chain uses TRBV4-2 and TRBJ2-2; the D gene is possibly TRBD2 (6 bases). Trimming took off 1 base at V and 4 bases at J, with 22 bases between the two ends. The CDR3 has 19 amino acids. CDR1 LGHNA and CDR2 YNFKEQ come from the germline V gene. The CDR3 DNA follows: TGTGCCAGCAGCCAAGTCCAATTAATAAGAGCGGGTCCCACCGGGGAGCTGTTTTTT. Translation gives CASSQVQLIRAGPTGELFF.

A word on this clone: Other DNA sequences in this specimen translate into the identical CDR3. V gene TRBV27 combines with J gene TRBJ2-7; no definite D call. The V and J ends lost 2 bases and 0 bases respectively, with 5 bases between them. This CDR3 has 13 amino acids. Germline V gene data show CDR1 as MNHEY and CDR2 as SMNVEV (reference sequence). The CDR3 bases are TGTGCCAGCAGTTTAAGGTACTCCTACGAGCAGTACTTC. This gives the protein CASSLRYSYEQYF.

The chain has TRBV6-5 and TRBJ2-7, with D hard to call. Germline CDR1 is MNHEY and CDR2 is SVGAGI. V was clipped by 6 bases and J by 0 bases, with 6 bases between them. The CDR3 sequence is 12 residues long. The CDR3 spells CASRPNSYEQYF. The CDR3 DNA is TGTGCCAGCAGACCTAACTCCTACGAGCAGTACTTC.

This rearrangement joins TRBV18 to TRBJ2-1; perhaps TRBD2 as D (6 bases). CDR3 length: 12 amino acids. Germline assignment: CDR1 KGHSH and CDR2 LQKENI. Trimming pared 4 bases from V and 6 bases from J, leaving 7 bases between. CDR3 DNA sequence: TGTGCCAGCTCACAGGGACTCAATGAGCAGTTCTTC. It encodes CASSQGLNEQFF.

The chain is built from TRBV6-5 and TRBJ1-3, with TRBD1 matching 7 bases. The CDR3 loop spans 15 amino acids. In germline, CDR1 is MNHEY, CDR2 SVGAGI. J lost 2 bases, V lost 4 bases, and 5 bases had no gene match. In DNA form, the CDR3 reads TGTGCCAGCAGTTCGACAGGGTATGCTGGAAACACCATATATTTT. This codes for CASSSTGYAGNTIYF.

The chain recombines TRBV6-5 with TRBJ2-2, with D possibly TRBD2 on 6 matching bases. Germline V gives CDR1 MNHEY, CDR2 SVGAGI. Trimming removed 6 bases from V and 6 bases from J, with 14 bases in between. The CDR3 has 14 amino acids. The CDR3 reads CASRPTSSPGELFF. The CDR3 bases are TGTGCCAGCAGGCCGACTAGTTCCCCCGGGGAGCTGTTTTTT.

This sequence joins TRBV5-5 and TRBJ2-7, with 8 positions matching TRBD2. Germline loops: CDR1 SGHKS, CDR2 YYEKEE (reference sequence). With V trimmed by 0 bases and J by 1 base, 6 bases remained unmatched. The CDR3 sequence is 16 residues long. The CDR3 region has the DNA TGTGCCAGCAGCTTGGTGGCTAGCGGGCCTTCCTACGAGCAGTACTTC. Translation gives CASSLVASGPSYEQYF.

The J gene is TRBJ2-1, the V gene TRBV24-1; D not resolved. CDR3 length: 13 amino acids. V was shortened by 6 bases and J by 2 bases, with 7 bases between the two germline ends. The V gene's germline CDR1 is KGHDR and CDR2 SFDVKD. The CDR3 region has the DNA TGTGCCACCAGTCTAGGGCCCTACAATGAGCAGTTCTTC. It is translated as CATSLGPYNEQFF.

The chain carries TRBV21-1 and TRBJ2-2. TRBV21-1 is recorded as a pseudogene. The CDR3 runs 17 residues. In DNA form, the CDR3 reads TGTGCCAGCAGCAAAGAGCGTCGTGGGACGCGCACCGGGGAGCTGTTTTTT. Amino acid sequence: CASSKERRGTRTGELFF.

A single count supports this clone. The chain is built from TRBV5-1 and TRBJ1-1; maybe TRBD1 (5 bases). Trimming stripped 4 bases from V and 1 base from J, with 8 bases between. Germline-derived CDR1 and CDR2 are SGHRS and YFSETQ. The CDR3 loop spans 13 amino acids. CDR3 amino acids: CASSKDTNTEAFF. DNA of the CDR3: TGCGCCAGCAGCAAGGACACGAACACTGAAGCTTTCTTT.

V is TRBV11-3 and J is TRBJ2-5; TRBD1 agrees at 7 bases. Per the germline V gene, CDR1 is SGHNT and CDR2 is YENEEA. CDR3 length: 13 residues. With V trimmed by 6 bases and J by 3 bases, 4 bases remained unmatched. In DNA form, the CDR3 reads TGTGCCAGCAGACCAACAGGGGAAGAGACCCAGTACTTC. As protein: CASRPTGEETQYF.

J is TRBJ2-3 and V is TRBV5-1; D remains ambiguous. The germline CDR1 and CDR2 sequences are SGHRS and YFSETQ. V lost 2 bases and J lost 2, with 12 bases in between. CDR3 size: 15 residues. The CDR3 loop is CASSFITQPTDTQYF. In DNA form, the CDR3 reads TGCGCCAGCAGCTTTATCACTCAACCCACAGATACGCAGTATTTT.

V is TRBV24-1 and J is TRBJ2-6; D unclear. In germline, CDR1 is KGHDR, CDR2 SFDVKD. The CDR3 is 15 residues long. The ends were cut back, 3 bases at V and 0 bases at J, with 5 bases in the middle. CDR3 sequence (DNA): TGTGCCACCAGTGATGTTATCTCTGGGGCCAACGTCCTGACTTTC. Protein: CATSDVISGANVLTF.

J is TRBJ2-6 and V is TRBV24-1, with D tentatively TRBD1 or TRBD2 (5 bases each). CDR1 is KGHDR and CDR2 is SFDVKD in the germline V gene. This CDR3 has 17 residues. Deletions cut 4 bases from V and 0 bases from J, with 12 bases between. DNA for the CDR3: TGTGCCACCAGTGACCGGGGACCGCACTCTGGGGCCAACGTCCTGACTTTC. Protein sequence: CATSDRGPHSGANVLTF.

As concerns this clone: The same CDR3 arises from other DNA sequences in this sample as well. V usage is TRBV7-2 and J usage is TRBJ2-7, with 8 bases identical to TRBD2. Germline trimming cut 1 base from V and 3 bases from J; bases unmatched to any gene: 5. The V gene's germline CDR1 is SGHTA and CDR2 FQGNSA. The CDR3 spans 15 residues. The CDR3 DNA follows: TGTGCCAGCAGCTTAGTCGGCGGGGGGTACTACGAGCAGTACTTC. It yields the protein CASSLVGGGYYEQYF.

V gene TRBV5-1 combines with J gene TRBJ2-1; 13 bases are shared with TRBD2. The CDR3 sequence is 15 residues long. Trimming removed 2 bases from V and 7 bases from J; junction bases left unmatched: 3. The germline gives CDR1 SGHRS, CDR2 YFSETQ. The CDR3 DNA follows: TGCGCCAGCAGCTTCGGGACTAGCGGGGCGAATGAGCAGTTCTTC. This translates into CASSFGTSGANEQFF.

This chain uses TRBV2 with TRBJ1-3; possible D gene TRBD1, 6 bases. Trimming left V 2 bases short and J 0 bases short, with 17 bases between. This CDR3 comprises 18 residues. Germline V gives CDR1 SNHLY, CDR2 FYNNEI. CDR3 region: CASSEYPGQRSSGNTIYF. The CDR3 DNA sequence: TGTGCCAGCAGTGAATATCCCGGACAGCGAAGCTCTGGAAACACCATATATTTT.

The rearrangement uses TRBV5-1 and TRBJ2-5; D is possibly TRBD1 or TRBD2 (5 bases each). The CDR3 is 13 amino acids. V gave up 4 bases and J gave up 5 bases, with 12 bases separating them. The germline V gene encodes CDR1 SGHRS and CDR2 YFSETQ. This chain's CDR3 is CASSGTPIETQYF. DNA for the CDR3: TGCGCCAGCAGCGGGACCCCCATCGAGACCCAGTACTTC.

This chain links TRBV5-6 with TRBJ2-6; D not resolved. This CDR3 is 15 amino acids long. V lost 4 bases and J lost 0, with 8 bases in between. The V gene's germline CDR1 is SGHDT and CDR2 YYEEEE. Here the CDR3 DNA reads TGTGCCAGCAGCCCACAGATCTCTGGGGCCAACGTCCTGACTTTC. This sequence encodes CASSPQISGANVLTF. The complete variable domain, with remaining parts taken from reference TRBV5-6 and TRBJ2-6, reads DAGVTQSPTHLIKTRGQQVTLRCSPKSGHDTVSWYQQALGQGPQFIFQYYEEEERQRGNFPDRFSGHQFPNYSSELNVNALLLGDSALYLCASSPQISGANVLTFGAGSRLTVL.